The rows below give T cell receptor beta chains drawn from one sample of a study of blood T cell repertoires in COVID-19. This table comes from immunoSEQ multiplex PCR, and its TCRdb copy is limited to in-frame clones, with some not included. Seen here are tens of thousands of clones, approximately 80% observed once, and the top ten hold approximately 12%. Sequencing was carried out using peripheral blood. The receptor source for this set is a human donor in a cohort sampled during active COVID-19. Each CDR3 is given with its conserved first and last residue. The order of the fields is D gene, J gene, clone size, V gene, CDR3 protein, CDR3 DNA. A D gene is named only where the DNA matches it firmly. Clone size is given for some rows only: seen once, a few or many times, or a class if the clone is expanded.

>.|TRBJ1-6|.|TRBV5-4
CASSSGLAGAYNSPLHF
TGTGCCAGCAGCTCGGGGTTGGCAGGGGCCTATAATTCACCCCTCCACTTT
>TRBD1|TRBJ2-7|.|TRBV5-3
CARPPTPTGRTYEQYF
TGTGCCAGACCCCCTACACCGACAGGGAGAACCTACGAGCAGTACTTC
>.|TRBJ2-4|.|TRBV12-3/TRBV12-4
CASSLHGMAIQYF
TGTGCCAGCAGTTTACACGGGATGGCCATTCAGTACTTC
>TRBD1|TRBJ2-7|.|TRBV19
CASSIAQGGGEQYF
TGTGCCAGTAGTATAGCACAGGGGGGAGGCGAGCAGTACTTC
>.|TRBJ1-5|once|TRBV9
CASSVGGSGQPQHF
TGTGCCAGCAGCGTTGGAGGGTCCGGTCAGCCCCAGCATTTT
>TRBD1|TRBJ1-1|.|TRBV5-1
CASSEQGSTTEAFF
TGCGCCAGCAGCGAACAGGGGAGCACCACTGAAGCTTTCTTT
>.|TRBJ2-5|.|TRBV5-6
CASSLAAQETQYF
TGTGCCAGCAGCTTAGCCGCGCAAGAGACCCAGTACTTC
>TRBD2|TRBJ2-5|.|TRBV11-3
CASSLEGVSGRAYETQYF
TGTGCCAGCAGCTTAGAGGGGGTTAGCGGGAGGGCCTATGAGACCCAGTACTTC
>.|TRBJ2-7|.|TRBV30
CAWSEGASRKQYF
TGTGCCTGGAGCGAAGGGGCCTCTCGTAAGCAGTACTTC
>.|TRBJ2-1|.|TRBV15
CATSSRSSYNEQFF
TGTGCCACCAGCAGTAGGAGCTCCTACAATGAGCAGTTCTTC
>TRBD2|TRBJ2-1|.|TRBV19
CASTPTSTSDYNEQFF
TGTGCCAGTACCCCTACTTCAACTAGCGATTACAATGAGCAGTTCTTC
>TRBD1|TRBJ2-7|.|TRBV9
CASSHRDSALIEQYF
TGTGCCAGCAGCCACCGGGACAGTGCTTTGATCGAGCAGTACTTC
>TRBD2|TRBJ2-1|.|TRBV6-6
CASSSGGAGEQFF
TGTGCCAGCAGTTCCGGGGGGGCGGGTGAGCAGTTCTTC
>TRBD1|TRBJ2-3|.|TRBV27
CASKPGQALGDTQYF
TGTGCCAGCAAACCCGGACAGGCCTTGGGAGATACGCAGTATTTT
>TRBD2|TRBJ2-5|few|TRBV7-3
CASSLGGLWEGETQYF
TGTGCCAGCAGCTTAGGGGGTCTCTGGGAGGGAGAGACCCAGTACTTC
>.|TRBJ1-2|.|TRBV4-2
CASSQEGPNYGYTF
TGTGCCAGCAGCCAAGAGGGGCCGAACTATGGCTACACCTTC
>TRBD1|TRBJ1-6|few|TRBV18
CASSLTGTSSPLHF
TGTGCCAGCTCACTGACAGGGACGAGTTCACCCCTCCACTTT